The rows below give T cell receptor beta chains drawn from one sample of a study of blood T cell repertoires in COVID-19. Generated by immunoSEQ multiplex PCR, the TCRdb table keeps only in-frame clones and is missing some. The sample has about 170,000 clones; 87% are singletons. Sequencing input: peripheral blood. The receptors come from a man younger than 30 with active or convalescent COVID-19. Both conserved end residues are part of each CDR3. The order of the fields is CDR3 length, D gene, clone size, V gene, J gene, CDR3 DNA, CDR3 protein. D genes are given only for firm matches. A row's size may be missing; if present it is once, few, many or a size class.

CDR3 length: 13; D gene: -; clone size: -; V gene: TRBV24-1; J gene: TRBJ1-5; CDR3 DNA: TGTGCCACCAGTGATGGTCCCCAGCAGCCCCAGCATTTT; CDR3 protein: CATSDGPQQPQHF
CDR3 length: 14; D gene: TRBD1; clone size: few; V gene: TRBV18; J gene: TRBJ1-1; CDR3 DNA: TGTGCCAGCTCACCATTGGGACAGGCCGATGAAGCTTTCTTT; CDR3 protein: CASSPLGQADEAFF
CDR3 length: 16; D gene: TRBD2; clone size: -; V gene: TRBV6-2/TRBV6-3; J gene: TRBJ2-5; CDR3 DNA: TGTGCCAGCAGCCTAGGGGGACTAGCGGGAATGGTGACCCAGTACTTC; CDR3 protein: CASSLGGLAGMVTQYF
CDR3 length: 13; D gene: -; clone size: -; V gene: TRBV13; J gene: TRBJ2-1; CDR3 DNA: TGTGCCAGCAGCTCAGACACGTACAATGAGCAGTTCTTC; CDR3 protein: CASSSDTYNEQFF
CDR3 length: 16; D gene: -; clone size: few; V gene: TRBV4-3; J gene: TRBJ2-3; CDR3 DNA: TGCGCCAGCAGCCAAGATAACGGGGAATTAACAGATACGCAGTATTTT; CDR3 protein: CASSQDNGELTDTQYF
CDR3 length: 13; D gene: -; clone size: -; V gene: TRBV7-9; J gene: TRBJ1-1; CDR3 DNA: TGTGCCAGCAGCTTTTCTCCTAACACTGAAGCTTTCTTT; CDR3 protein: CASSFSPNTEAFF
CDR3 length: 16; D gene: TRBD1; clone size: -; V gene: TRBV7-6; J gene: TRBJ1-6; CDR3 DNA: TGTGCCAGCAGCTTAGCAGGGGGCGCGGGAGGCTCACCCCTCCACTTT; CDR3 protein: CASSLAGGAGGSPLHF
CDR3 length: 13; D gene: TRBD1; clone size: -; V gene: TRBV29-1; J gene: TRBJ1-4; CDR3 DNA: TGCAGCGTTGGGGGGACAGGGAGGGAAAAACTGTTTTTT; CDR3 protein: CSVGGTGREKLFF
CDR3 length: 16; D gene: TRBD2; clone size: once; V gene: TRBV11-2; J gene: TRBJ2-3; CDR3 DNA: TGTGCCAGCAGCTTAGAGGGGACTATTAGCACAGATACGCAGTATTTT; CDR3 protein: CASSLEGTISTDTQYF
CDR3 length: 16; D gene: TRBD1; clone size: -; V gene: TRBV7-2; J gene: TRBJ2-1; CDR3 DNA: TGTGCCAGCAGCCCCGCCGGGACAGGCCCCTACAATGAGCAGTTCTTC; CDR3 protein: CASSPAGTGPYNEQFF
CDR3 length: 17; D gene: TRBD1; clone size: -; V gene: TRBV6-2/TRBV6-3; J gene: TRBJ1-2; CDR3 DNA: TGTGCCAGCAGCCCGGGACAGGGGAGTTTCATCACCGTAGGCTACACCTTC; CDR3 protein: CASSPGQGSFITVGYTF
CDR3 length: 11; D gene: -; clone size: -; V gene: TRBV10-3; J gene: TRBJ1-6; CDR3 DNA: TGTGCCATCAGTGAGTTGGCTCTCCTCCACTTT; CDR3 protein: CAISELALLHF
CDR3 length: 13; D gene: -; clone size: once; V gene: TRBV2; J gene: TRBJ2-7; CDR3 DNA: TGTGCCAGCAGTGCGGAGGGTCAAGGCGAGCAGTACTTC; CDR3 protein: CASSAEGQGEQYF
CDR3 length: 13; D gene: TRBD1; clone size: -; V gene: TRBV10-3; J gene: TRBJ2-7; CDR3 DNA: TGTGCCATAGAGGACAGGGAGGATCGCGAGCAGTACTTC; CDR3 protein: CAIEDREDREQYF
CDR3 length: 16; D gene: -; clone size: once; V gene: TRBV5-8; J gene: TRBJ2-7; CDR3 DNA: TGTGCCAGCAGCTTGTTAGGACCGACACTGGCGGGGGAGCAGTACTTC; CDR3 protein: CASSLLGPTLAGEQYF
CDR3 length: 14; D gene: TRBD1; clone size: -; V gene: TRBV7-9; J gene: TRBJ1-1; CDR3 DNA: TGTGCCAGCAGCTTCCGGGACAGGGAAGGTGAAGCTTTCTTT; CDR3 protein: CASSFRDREGEAFF
CDR3 length: 14; D gene: -; clone size: few; V gene: TRBV19; J gene: TRBJ1-4; CDR3 DNA: TGTGCCAGTAGTAGGGGGGGCGCTAATGAAAAACTGTTTTTT; CDR3 protein: CASSRGGANEKLFF
CDR3 length: 15; D gene: TRBD1; clone size: -; V gene: TRBV11-1; J gene: TRBJ2-2; CDR3 DNA: TGTGCCAGCAGCTTAAGGACAGGGGACACCGGGGAGCTGTTTTTT; CDR3 protein: CASSLRTGDTGELFF
CDR3 length: 14; D gene: TRBD1; clone size: -; V gene: TRBV7-8; J gene: TRBJ1-6; CDR3 DNA: TGTGCCAGCAGCCCGGACAGGGAGATTTCACCCCTCCACTTT; CDR3 protein: CASSPDREISPLHF
CDR3 length: 14; D gene: TRBD1; clone size: -; V gene: TRBV11-1; J gene: TRBJ1-2; CDR3 DNA: TGTGCCAGCAGCCGCCGGGACAGAACTTATGGCTACACCTTC; CDR3 protein: CASSRRDRTYGYTF
CDR3 length: 16; D gene: TRBD1; clone size: -; V gene: TRBV30; J gene: TRBJ1-6; CDR3 DNA: TGTGCCTGGAGTGCCCTGGACAGGCGGAATAATTCACCCCTCCACTTT; CDR3 protein: CAWSALDRRNNSPLHF
CDR3 length: 14; D gene: TRBD1; clone size: -; V gene: TRBV11-3; J gene: TRBJ2-7; CDR3 DNA: TGTGCCAGCAGCTTCTCGACAGGGTCCTACGAGCAGTACTTC; CDR3 protein: CASSFSTGSYEQYF
CDR3 length: 14; D gene: -; clone size: -; V gene: TRBV11-3; J gene: TRBJ2-7; CDR3 DNA: TGTGCCAGCAGACATCGCCAGGGGTCCTACGAGCAGTACTTC; CDR3 protein: CASRHRQGSYEQYF
CDR3 length: 17; D gene: -; clone size: -; V gene: TRBV18; J gene: TRBJ2-3; CDR3 DNA: TGTGCCAGCTCACCCTGGGAACTAGGTGGTAAAGGAGATACGCAGTATTTT; CDR3 protein: CASSPWELGGKGDTQYF
CDR3 length: 14; D gene: -; clone size: -; V gene: TRBV19; J gene: TRBJ2-7; CDR3 DNA: TGTGCCAGTAGTTCGGCAGGGAACATCCACGAGCAGTACTTC; CDR3 protein: CASSSAGNIHEQYF
CDR3 length: 16; D gene: TRBD1; clone size: -; V gene: TRBV7-2; J gene: TRBJ2-3; CDR3 DNA: TGTGCCAGCAGCCGTCACGAGGGGGCGGGCACAGATACGCAGTATTTT; CDR3 protein: CASSRHEGAGTDTQYF
CDR3 length: 15; D gene: -; clone size: -; V gene: TRBV18; J gene: TRBJ1-5; CDR3 DNA: TGTGCCAGCTCACCAGACAGCAATAGCAATCAGCCCCAGCATTTT; CDR3 protein: CASSPDSNSNQPQHF
CDR3 length: 15; D gene: TRBD1; clone size: -; V gene: TRBV9; J gene: TRBJ1-4; CDR3 DNA: TGTGCCAGCAGCGTCGACAGGGGAGCAGGTGAAAAACTGTTTTTT; CDR3 protein: CASSVDRGAGEKLFF
CDR3 length: 13; D gene: -; clone size: -; V gene: TRBV24-1; J gene: TRBJ1-1; CDR3 DNA: TGTGCCACCAGTGATTTGGGACAGTCTGAAGCTTTCTTT; CDR3 protein: CATSDLGQSEAFF
CDR3 length: 15; D gene: -; clone size: -; V gene: TRBV6-2/TRBV6-3; J gene: TRBJ2-7; CDR3 DNA: TGTGCCAGCAGTAAATTCGCCATTGACAACTACGAGCAGTACTTC; CDR3 protein: CASSKFAIDNYEQYF
CDR3 length: 14; D gene: -; clone size: -; V gene: TRBV4-2; J gene: TRBJ1-1; CDR3 DNA: TGTGCCAGCAGCCACGTGGGGGGGCACACTGAAGCTTTCTTT; CDR3 protein: CASSHVGGHTEAFF
CDR3 length: 15; D gene: -; clone size: -; V gene: TRBV19; J gene: TRBJ1-2; CDR3 DNA: TGTGCCAGTAGTCCTCTGACGGGAATGGGCTATGGCTACACCTTC; CDR3 protein: CASSPLTGMGYGYTF
CDR3 length: 16; D gene: TRBD1; clone size: -; V gene: TRBV15; J gene: TRBJ1-5; CDR3 DNA: TGTGCCACCAGCCAAATCGCAGGGGGCTCCCCTCAGCCCCAGCATTTT; CDR3 protein: CATSQIAGGSPQPQHF
CDR3 length: 15; D gene: -; clone size: -; V gene: TRBV2; J gene: TRBJ2-2; CDR3 DNA: TGTGCCAGCGGGTTGACCGTTAGCGGCGGCGGGGAGCTGTTTTTT; CDR3 protein: CASGLTVSGGGELFF
CDR3 length: 13; D gene: TRBD1; clone size: -; V gene: TRBV14; J gene: TRBJ1-1; CDR3 DNA: TGTGCCAGCAGCCAAGTACAGGGGTATGAAGCTTTCTTT; CDR3 protein: CASSQVQGYEAFF
CDR3 length: 16; D gene: -; clone size: -; V gene: TRBV7-2; J gene: TRBJ1-2; CDR3 DNA: TGTGCCAGCAGCCACGATCTAGCTCGGGGAGGGCAGGAATACACCTTC; CDR3 protein: CASSHDLARGGQEYTF
CDR3 length: 12; D gene: TRBD1; clone size: -; V gene: TRBV19; J gene: TRBJ1-2; CDR3 DNA: TGTGCCGGCACCCAGGGGGACTATGGCTACACCTTC; CDR3 protein: CAGTQGDYGYTF
CDR3 length: 14; D gene: TRBD2; clone size: -; V gene: TRBV10-3; J gene: TRBJ2-1; CDR3 DNA: TGTGCCATCAGGAGCGGGAGAGCAACAAATGAGCAGTTCTTC; CDR3 protein: CAIRSGRATNEQFF
CDR3 length: 13; D gene: -; clone size: -; V gene: TRBV29-1; J gene: TRBJ1-4; CDR3 DNA: TGCAGCGGCTCAGGGTCAACTAATGAAAAACTGTTTTTT; CDR3 protein: CSGSGSTNEKLFF
CDR3 length: 13; D gene: TRBD1; clone size: -; V gene: TRBV29-1; J gene: TRBJ1-1; CDR3 DNA: TGCAGCGTCGTAAGACAGGGTCGGGCTGAAGCTTTCTTT; CDR3 protein: CSVVRQGRAEAFF
CDR3 length: 14; D gene: -; clone size: -; V gene: TRBV19; J gene: TRBJ2-2; CDR3 DNA: TGTGCCAGCAAACAGGGCGGAAACACCGGGGAGCTGTTTTTT; CDR3 protein: CASKQGGNTGELFF
CDR3 length: 15; D gene: -; clone size: once; V gene: TRBV11-2; J gene: TRBJ1-3; CDR3 DNA: TGTGCCAGCAGCCCGGGGGTGGTCTCTGGAAACACCATATATTTT; CDR3 protein: CASSPGVVSGNTIYF
CDR3 length: 15; D gene: TRBD2; clone size: -; V gene: TRBV5-1; J gene: TRBJ2-5; CDR3 DNA: TGCGCCAGCAGCGACGGGACTAGCGGGGCCTCTACCCAGTACTTC; CDR3 protein: CASSDGTSGASTQYF
CDR3 length: 16; D gene: TRBD1; clone size: once; V gene: TRBV28; J gene: TRBJ1-5; CDR3 DNA: TGTGCCAGCAGTTTTGGGACAGTTTCAGCAAATCAGCCCCAGCATTTT; CDR3 protein: CASSFGTVSANQPQHF
CDR3 length: 14; D gene: -; clone size: -; V gene: TRBV3-1/TRBV3-2; J gene: TRBJ1-5; CDR3 DNA: TGTGCCAGCAGCCAAGGGACAACTAATCAGCCCCAGCATTTT; CDR3 protein: CASSQGTTNQPQHF
CDR3 length: 13; D gene: -; clone size: -; V gene: TRBV5-1; J gene: TRBJ1-5; CDR3 DNA: TGCGCCAGCAGCCCCAACAGGGACCAGCCCCAGCATTTT; CDR3 protein: CASSPNRDQPQHF
CDR3 length: 15; D gene: TRBD2; clone size: -; V gene: TRBV7-2; J gene: TRBJ2-1; CDR3 DNA: TGTGCCAGCAGCTATAGCGGGAGATCCTACAATGAGCAGTTCTTC; CDR3 protein: CASSYSGRSYNEQFF
CDR3 length: 14; D gene: -; clone size: -; V gene: TRBV5-1; J gene: TRBJ2-5; CDR3 DNA: TGCGCCAGCAGCTTGAGACTATTCCAAGAGACCCAGTACTTC; CDR3 protein: CASSLRLFQETQYF
CDR3 length: 15; D gene: -; clone size: -; V gene: TRBV27; J gene: TRBJ2-5; CDR3 DNA: TGTGCCAGCACTGCGGGGAACAGTGGGAAAGAGACCCAGTACTTC; CDR3 protein: CASTAGNSGKETQYF
CDR3 length: 15; D gene: TRBD1; clone size: -; V gene: TRBV5-1; J gene: TRBJ1-1; CDR3 DNA: TGCGCCAGCAGCTTGGCGAGGGGGCTGAACACTGAAGCTTTCTTT; CDR3 protein: CASSLARGLNTEAFF
CDR3 length: 15; D gene: -; clone size: -; V gene: TRBV6-6; J gene: TRBJ1-3; CDR3 DNA: TGTGCCAGCAGTCAACAGGGATACTCTGGAAACACCATATATTTT; CDR3 protein: CASSQQGYSGNTIYF
CDR3 length: 13; D gene: -; clone size: -; V gene: TRBV9; J gene: TRBJ2-1; CDR3 DNA: TGTGCCAGCAGCCCCCGACTAAGGAATGAGCAGTTCTTC; CDR3 protein: CASSPRLRNEQFF
CDR3 length: 15; D gene: -; clone size: once; V gene: TRBV18; J gene: TRBJ1-6; CDR3 DNA: TGTGCCAGCTCATCGGACAGTGCCAAGGGTTCACCCCTCCACTTT; CDR3 protein: CASSSDSAKGSPLHF
CDR3 length: 14; D gene: -; clone size: -; V gene: TRBV27; J gene: TRBJ1-2; CDR3 DNA: TGTGCCAGCAGCCTTATAACGGGGGGCCTTGGCTACACCTTC; CDR3 protein: CASSLITGGLGYTF